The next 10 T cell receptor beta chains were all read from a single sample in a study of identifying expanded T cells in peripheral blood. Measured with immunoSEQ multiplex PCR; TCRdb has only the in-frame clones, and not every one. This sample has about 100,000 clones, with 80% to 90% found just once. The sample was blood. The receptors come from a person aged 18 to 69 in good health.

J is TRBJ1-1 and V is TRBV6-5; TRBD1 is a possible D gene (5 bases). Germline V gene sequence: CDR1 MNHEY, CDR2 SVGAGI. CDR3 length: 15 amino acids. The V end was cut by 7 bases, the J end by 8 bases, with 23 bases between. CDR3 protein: CASTSRSGLEGEAFF. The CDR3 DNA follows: TGTGCCAGCACCTCACGGTCAGGGCTCGAGGGAGAAGCTTTCTTT.

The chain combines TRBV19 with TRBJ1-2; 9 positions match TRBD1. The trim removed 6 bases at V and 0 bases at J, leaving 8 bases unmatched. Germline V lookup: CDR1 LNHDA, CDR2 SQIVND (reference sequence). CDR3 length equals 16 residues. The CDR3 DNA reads TGTGCCAGTAGCGGGGACAGGGTAAAGACTAACTATGGCTACACCTTC. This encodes CASSGDRVKTNYGYTF.

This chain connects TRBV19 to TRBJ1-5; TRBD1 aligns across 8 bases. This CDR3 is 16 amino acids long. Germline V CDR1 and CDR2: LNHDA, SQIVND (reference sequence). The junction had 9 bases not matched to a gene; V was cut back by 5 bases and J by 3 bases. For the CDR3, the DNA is TGTGCCAGTAGTCCTACCGGGACAGGAGACAATCAGCCCCAGCATTTT. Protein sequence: CASSPTGTGDNQPQHF. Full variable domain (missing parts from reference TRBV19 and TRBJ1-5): DGGITQSPKYLFRKEGQNVTLSCEQNLNHDAMYWYRQDPGQGLRLIYYSQIVNDFQKGDIAEGYSVSREKKESFPLTVTSAQKNPTAFYLCASSPTGTGDNQPQHFGDGTRLSIL.

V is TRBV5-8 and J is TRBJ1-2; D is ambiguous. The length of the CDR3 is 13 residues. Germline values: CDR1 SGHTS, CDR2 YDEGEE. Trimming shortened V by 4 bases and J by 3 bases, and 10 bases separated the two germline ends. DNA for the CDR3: TGTGCCAGCAGCCTACTGCACGACTATGGCTACACCTTC. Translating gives CASSLLHDYGYTF.

Written as DNA, the CDR3 is TGCGCCAGCAGCGACAAGGGAGCGGGACCCGGAGGGCGCTTCTCCTACAATGAGCAGTTCTTC. Residues: CASSDKGAGPGGRFSYNEQFF. V usage is TRBV5-1 and J usage is TRBJ2-1; 7 nucleotides agree with TRBD2. The CDR3 has 21 residues. The junction had 22 bases not matched to a gene; V was cut back by 4 bases and J by 0 bases. Germline values: CDR1 SGHRS, CDR2 YFSETQ.

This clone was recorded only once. The CDR3 DNA is TGTGCCAGCAGCTTAGCAGGGGGTCCCAATAATTCACCCCTCCACTTT. Encoded protein: CASSLAGGPNNSPLHF. V is TRBV7-9 and J is TRBJ1-6, with D possibly TRBD1 on 6 matching bases. V lost 0 bases and J lost 5, with 11 bases in between. The CDR3 consists of 16 residues. CDR1 is SEHNR, CDR2 FQNEAQ, per germline (reference sequence).

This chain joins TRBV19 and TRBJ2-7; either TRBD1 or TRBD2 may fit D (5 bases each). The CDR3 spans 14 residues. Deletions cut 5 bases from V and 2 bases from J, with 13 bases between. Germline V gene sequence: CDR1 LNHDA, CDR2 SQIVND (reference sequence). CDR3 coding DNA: TGTGCCAGTAGTGGGATCCTGGGGGCCTACGAGCAGTACTTC. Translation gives CASSGILGAYEQYF.

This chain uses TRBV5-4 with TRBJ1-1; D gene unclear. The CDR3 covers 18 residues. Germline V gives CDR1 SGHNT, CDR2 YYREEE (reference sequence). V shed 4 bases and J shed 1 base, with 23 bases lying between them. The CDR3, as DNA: TGTGCCAGCAGCAAAGGAATACATGAGGGAGGTGAGAACACTGAAGCTTTCTTT. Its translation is CASSKGIHEGGENTEAFF.

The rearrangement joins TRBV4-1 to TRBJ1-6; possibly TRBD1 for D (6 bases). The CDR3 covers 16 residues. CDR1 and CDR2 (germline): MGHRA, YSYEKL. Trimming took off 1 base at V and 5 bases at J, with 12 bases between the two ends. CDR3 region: CASSQVFGQNNSPLHF. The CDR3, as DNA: TGCGCCAGCAGCCAAGTATTCGGACAGAATAATTCACCCCTCCACTTT.

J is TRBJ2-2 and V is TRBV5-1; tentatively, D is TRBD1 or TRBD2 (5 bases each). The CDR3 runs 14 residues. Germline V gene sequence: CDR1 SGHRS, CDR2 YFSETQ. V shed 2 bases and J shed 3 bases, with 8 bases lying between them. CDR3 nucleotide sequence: TGCGCCAGCAGCTTCGGGGCAGACACCGGGGAGCTGTTTTTT. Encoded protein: CASSFGADTGELFF.